This is a list of T cell receptor beta chains from one sample in a study of T cell clones after liver transplantation. TCRdb's table, derived via immunoSEQ multiplex PCR, lists solely in-frame clones and lacks some. The sample consists of over 100,000 clones, 75% to 85% of them appearing once. The source material was CD4+ T cells from blood, sampled before liver transplant. These receptor sequences come from a human donor who received a liver transplant. Both conserved end residues are part of each CDR3. The D gene is left open where the match is weak. Clone size is stated in some rows and not others, as once, few, many or a class when expanded.

j_call: TRBJ1-2
v_call: TRBV18
d_call: NA
clone_size: once
cdr3_nt: TGTGCCAGCTCACCGTCAACGGGACACTATGGCTACACCTTC
cdr3_aa: CASSPSTGHYGYTF

j_call: TRBJ1-2
v_call: TRBV5-1
d_call: NA
clone_size: once
cdr3_nt: TGCGCCAGCAGCTTGGGAGCTGGGGGCGGCTACACCTTC
cdr3_aa: CASSLGAGGGYTF

j_call: TRBJ1-4
v_call: TRBV19
d_call: TRBD1
clone_size: NA
cdr3_nt: TGTGCCAGTAGACCGGGACAGGGATATGAAAAACTGTTTTTT
cdr3_aa: CASRPGQGYEKLFF

j_call: TRBJ1-2
v_call: TRBV7-8
d_call: NA
clone_size: NA
cdr3_nt: TGTGCCAGCAGCCAGGAGGAGTCTAACTATGGCTACACCTTC
cdr3_aa: CASSQEESNYGYTF

j_call: TRBJ2-5
v_call: TRBV7-2
d_call: NA
clone_size: NA
cdr3_nt: TGTGCCAGCAGCGGTCGGAACAGATATAACGGGGAGACCCAGTACTTC
cdr3_aa: CASSGRNRYNGETQYF

j_call: TRBJ2-1
v_call: TRBV11-3
d_call: TRBD2
clone_size: NA
cdr3_nt: TGTGCCAGCAGCTCCTTACTAGCGGGAGGTGAGCAGTTCTTC
cdr3_aa: CASSSLLAGGEQFF

j_call: TRBJ1-5
v_call: TRBV27
d_call: NA
clone_size: NA
cdr3_nt: TGTGCCAGCTCCCCAGCGGGGGGATCGGGTCAGCCCCAGCATTTT
cdr3_aa: CASSPAGGSGQPQHF

j_call: TRBJ1-5
v_call: TRBV14
d_call: NA
clone_size: NA
cdr3_nt: TGTGCCAGCAGCCAAGATCTACATCAGCCCCAGCATTTT
cdr3_aa: CASSQDLHQPQHF

j_call: TRBJ1-4
v_call: TRBV7-9
d_call: NA
clone_size: NA
cdr3_nt: TGTGCCAGCAGCTTAGGACGGCAGGAGCGTGAAAAACTGTTTTTT
cdr3_aa: CASSLGRQEREKLFF

j_call: TRBJ2-1
v_call: TRBV19
d_call: NA
clone_size: NA
cdr3_nt: TGTGCCAGTAGTATAAAGAGGAGCAGGCCCGTGGGGGTCCGGAATGAGCAGTTCTTC
cdr3_aa: CASSIKRSRPVGVRNEQFF

j_call: TRBJ2-3
v_call: TRBV2
d_call: NA
clone_size: NA
cdr3_nt: TGTGCCAGCAGTGTGGGGCTAGCCCCTGATACGCAGTATTTT
cdr3_aa: CASSVGLAPDTQYF

j_call: TRBJ2-1
v_call: TRBV18
d_call: NA
clone_size: NA
cdr3_nt: TGTGCCAGCTCACCACCGATAGTAGGGCCCAATGAGCAGTTCTTC
cdr3_aa: CASSPPIVGPNEQFF

j_call: TRBJ1-6
v_call: TRBV7-3
d_call: TRBD1
clone_size: NA
cdr3_nt: TGTGCCAGCAGCTACCCGCCCCAGGGGGAAAATTCACCCCTCCACTTT
cdr3_aa: CASSYPPQGENSPLHF

j_call: TRBJ2-1
v_call: TRBV4-3
d_call: TRBD2
clone_size: NA
cdr3_nt: TGCGCCAGCAGCCAAGATCCCCCCGGGGGGTACAATGAGCAGTTCTTC
cdr3_aa: CASSQDPPGGYNEQFF

j_call: TRBJ2-1
v_call: TRBV27
d_call: NA
clone_size: NA
cdr3_nt: TGTGCCAGCGGCGCCGATTGGTACAATGAGCAGTTCTTC
cdr3_aa: CASGADWYNEQFF

j_call: TRBJ2-1
v_call: TRBV10-3
d_call: TRBD1
clone_size: NA
cdr3_nt: TGTGCCATCAGTCCGGGACAGGGATACAATGAGCAGTTCTTC
cdr3_aa: CAISPGQGYNEQFF

j_call: TRBJ2-7
v_call: TRBV28
d_call: TRBD1
clone_size: NA
cdr3_nt: TGTGCCAGCAGTCGCCCTCAGGGGGCCTACGAGCAGTACTTC
cdr3_aa: CASSRPQGAYEQYF

j_call: TRBJ1-2
v_call: TRBV2
d_call: NA
clone_size: NA
cdr3_nt: TGTGCCAGCAGTGAAAGGGGAGAGGTCGGCTACACCTTC
cdr3_aa: CASSERGEVGYTF

j_call: TRBJ2-7
v_call: TRBV5-1
d_call: NA
clone_size: few
cdr3_nt: TGCGCCAGCAGCCAAGAACGACAGGCCTACGAGCAGTACTTC
cdr3_aa: CASSQERQAYEQYF

j_call: TRBJ1-1
v_call: TRBV6-1
d_call: NA
clone_size: many
cdr3_nt: TGTGCCAGCAGTTCATCCGGGAACACTGAAGCTTTCTTT
cdr3_aa: CASSSSGNTEAFF

j_call: TRBJ2-7
v_call: TRBV27
d_call: NA
clone_size: once
cdr3_nt: TGTGCCAGCAGTTTATCCCCGGGACATAAGTACGAGCAGTACTTC
cdr3_aa: CASSLSPGHKYEQYF

j_call: TRBJ2-4
v_call: TRBV28
d_call: NA
clone_size: few
cdr3_nt: TGTGCCAGCAGTTCCGATACAGGACAGTTGGCCAAAAACATTCAGTACTTC
cdr3_aa: CASSSDTGQLAKNIQYF

j_call: TRBJ1-3
v_call: TRBV19
d_call: NA
clone_size: once
cdr3_nt: TGTGCCAGTAGTATGGGGGGGCTTGGAAACACCATATATTTT
cdr3_aa: CASSMGGLGNTIYF

j_call: TRBJ1-4
v_call: TRBV18
d_call: TRBD1
clone_size: NA
cdr3_nt: TGTGCCAGCTCACCACGCGGACAGGCTACTAATGAAAAACTGTTTTTT
cdr3_aa: CASSPRGQATNEKLFF

j_call: TRBJ2-3
v_call: TRBV5-1
d_call: NA
clone_size: NA
cdr3_nt: TGCGCCAGCAGCTCCACTTACAGGGCTAGCACAGATACGCAGTATTTT
cdr3_aa: CASSSTYRASTDTQYF

j_call: TRBJ2-2
v_call: TRBV11-3
d_call: NA
clone_size: NA
cdr3_nt: TGTGCCAGCAGCTTATTCCCTGGCGGGGAGCTGTTTTTT
cdr3_aa: CASSLFPGGELFF

j_call: TRBJ1-1
v_call: TRBV5-1
d_call: TRBD1
clone_size: NA
cdr3_nt: TGCGCCAGCAGCGATGGACAGGGGAATACTGAAGCTTTCTTT
cdr3_aa: CASSDGQGNTEAFF

j_call: TRBJ1-5
v_call: TRBV7-9
d_call: TRBD1
clone_size: NA
cdr3_nt: TGTGCCAGCAGCTCACAGGGGAGCAATCAGCCCCAGCATTTT
cdr3_aa: CASSSQGSNQPQHF

j_call: TRBJ1-2
v_call: TRBV29-1
d_call: NA
clone_size: NA
cdr3_nt: TGCAGCGTGGCGGGACGTATGGCGGGCTACACCTTC
cdr3_aa: CSVAGRMAGYTF

j_call: TRBJ2-5
v_call: TRBV7-9
d_call: TRBD2
clone_size: NA
cdr3_nt: TGTGCCAGCAGCCCTCGGAGACTAGCGGGGGAGGAGACCCAGTACTTC
cdr3_aa: CASSPRRLAGEETQYF

j_call: TRBJ1-5
v_call: TRBV6-1
d_call: NA
clone_size: NA
cdr3_nt: TGTGCCAGCAGTGACCGGGTCTATCAGCCCCAGCATTTT
cdr3_aa: CASSDRVYQPQHF

j_call: TRBJ2-7
v_call: TRBV5-1
d_call: TRBD2
clone_size: NA
cdr3_nt: TGCGCCAGCAGCTCCGGGACTAGGACCAACGAGCAGTACTTC
cdr3_aa: CASSSGTRTNEQYF

j_call: TRBJ2-3
v_call: TRBV14
d_call: NA
clone_size: NA
cdr3_nt: TGTGCCAGCAGCCAATCGAGGACTCTGCGGACAGATACGCAGTATTTT
cdr3_aa: CASSQSRTLRTDTQYF

j_call: TRBJ2-6
v_call: TRBV5-1
d_call: TRBD1
clone_size: few
cdr3_nt: TGCGCCAGCAGCTTGGACGGAACAGGGGGCGGTGGGGCCAACGTCCTGACTTTC
cdr3_aa: CASSLDGTGGGGANVLTF

j_call: TRBJ2-2
v_call: TRBV29-1
d_call: TRBD2
clone_size: NA
cdr3_nt: TGCAGCGCTGCGGGACTAGCGGGTTCCGGGGAGCTGTTTTTT
cdr3_aa: CSAAGLAGSGELFF

j_call: TRBJ1-5
v_call: TRBV19
d_call: NA
clone_size: NA
cdr3_nt: TGTGCCAGTAGCACAGGGTCTGTGAGCAATCAGCCCCAGCATTTT
cdr3_aa: CASSTGSVSNQPQHF

j_call: TRBJ2-5
v_call: TRBV19
d_call: NA
clone_size: NA
cdr3_nt: TGTGCCAGTAGTACCAACTTGCGGACCCAGTACTTC
cdr3_aa: CASSTNLRTQYF

j_call: TRBJ2-6
v_call: TRBV7-3
d_call: TRBD1
clone_size: NA
cdr3_nt: TGTGCCAGCAGCTTAGGAGAATGGCAGGGGGCGACTGGGGCCAACGTCCTGACTTTC
cdr3_aa: CASSLGEWQGATGANVLTF

j_call: TRBJ1-2
v_call: TRBV5-1
d_call: NA
clone_size: NA
cdr3_nt: TGCGCCAGCAGCGAAGGATCCCAGGTCCGCTATGGCTACACCTTC
cdr3_aa: CASSEGSQVRYGYTF

j_call: TRBJ1-1
v_call: TRBV6-1
d_call: NA
clone_size: few
cdr3_nt: TGTGCCAGCAAAAACAGGGTCACTGAAGCTTTCTTT
cdr3_aa: CASKNRVTEAFF

j_call: TRBJ2-7
v_call: TRBV2
d_call: NA
clone_size: NA
cdr3_nt: TGTGCCAGCAGTGAACAGGTGGGGGCCTACGAGCAGTACTTC
cdr3_aa: CASSEQVGAYEQYF

j_call: TRBJ1-1
v_call: TRBV2
d_call: NA
clone_size: NA
cdr3_nt: TGTGCCTCGAGAGGACAGCTGAACACTGAAGCTTTCTTT
cdr3_aa: CASRGQLNTEAFF

j_call: TRBJ2-2
v_call: TRBV28
d_call: NA
clone_size: NA
cdr3_nt: TGTGCCAGTCGCGACGCCCGGGTCTCGAACACCGGGGAGCTGTTTTTT
cdr3_aa: CASRDARVSNTGELFF

j_call: TRBJ1-6
v_call: TRBV7-6
d_call: TRBD1
clone_size: NA
cdr3_nt: TGTGCCAGCAGCCCAGGACAGGGTGGCAATTCACCCCTCCACTTT
cdr3_aa: CASSPGQGGNSPLHF

j_call: TRBJ1-1
v_call: TRBV27
d_call: NA
clone_size: NA
cdr3_nt: TGTGCCAGCAGTTTATGGGCCAGCAAGAACACTGAAGCTTTCTTT
cdr3_aa: CASSLWASKNTEAFF

j_call: TRBJ2-3
v_call: TRBV19
d_call: TRBD1
clone_size: NA
cdr3_nt: TGTGCCAGTAGTAGGCAGGGGGTCACAGATACGCAGTATTTT
cdr3_aa: CASSRQGVTDTQYF